The 11 T cell receptor beta chains below come from one sample, sequenced in a study of blood T cells in healthy people across ages. Then a second PCR, running roughly 7 to 11 cycles, was carried out with a sample-barcoded 5' primer and a J-beta primer mix. A single record per CDR3 protein comes from TCRdb applying MiXCR to the 5' RACE reads. The sample lists 1.5 million to 2 million distinct CDR3 sequences, roughly 27% occurring once. The sequenced sample consisted of blood. All receptors derive from a woman in her twenties or thirties in good health.

The V call is TRBV6-6, the J call TRBJ1-1, with TRBD1 identical over 8 bases. Germline V gene lookup returns CDR1 MNHNY and CDR2 SVGAGI (reference sequence). V shed 6 bases and J 1 base; nucleotides not matched to a gene: 10. The CDR3 is made up of 16 amino acids. The CDR3 DNA reads as TGTGCCAGCAGGACGGCGGGCAGGGGGCAGAACACTGAAGCTTTCTTT. Its protein is CASRTAGRGQNTEAFF.

The rearrangement uses TRBV9 and TRBJ2-7, with D perhaps matching TRBD2 (6 bases). The CDR3 contains 16 residues. V lost 0 bases and J 3 bases, leaving 16 bases between the germline ends. Germline V gene data show CDR1 as SGDLS and CDR2 as YYNGEE. The CDR3 nucleotides are TGTGCCAGCAGCGTAGATCCGGGAGTGGATTTCTACGAGCAGTACTTC. Translating it yields CASSVDPGVDFYEQYF.

This rearrangement joins TRBV29-1 to TRBJ1-5, with D possibly being TRBD1 (6 bases). The CDR3 loop spans 14 amino acids. Looked up from germline, CDR1 is SQVTM and CDR2 is ANQGSEA. V lost 4 bases, J lost 3 bases, and 13 bases lay in between. CDR3: CSVGVGGTNQPQHF. In DNA, the CDR3 is TGCAGCGTTGGGGTGGGGGGCACCAATCAGCCCCAGCATTTT.

This clonotype turned up a few times. The V gene is TRBV7-9, the J gene TRBJ2-1; weak D call: TRBD2 (7 bases). CDR1 SEHNR and CDR2 FQNEAQ come from the germline V gene (reference sequence). This CDR3 region has 17 residues. V lost 4 bases and J lost 7, with 23 bases in between. Here the CDR3 reads CASSSVIPGGPGNEQFF. The CDR3 nucleotides are TGTGCCAGCAGCTCTGTAATTCCCGGGGGGCCTGGGAATGAGCAGTTCTTC.

This clonotype has just a few counts. The chain recombines TRBV18 with TRBJ2-7; D unclear. Germline lookup yields CDR1 KGHSH and CDR2 LQKENI. The CDR3 sequence is 13 residues long. V lost 0 bases and J 6 bases, leaving 9 bases between the germline ends. The CDR3 is CASSPPVNIEQYF. In DNA, the CDR3 is TGTGCCAGCTCACCACCGGTGAACATCGAGCAGTACTTC.

Written as DNA, the CDR3 is TGCGCCAGCAGCTTCGGGGGGCGAATAGGCACAGATACGCAGTATTTT. Translating gives CASSFGGRIGTDTQYF. The chain joins TRBV5-1 to TRBJ2-3; the D gene is possibly TRBD2 (7 bases). CDR3 length: 16 amino acids. Germline V gene lookup returns CDR1 SGHRS and CDR2 YFSETQ. V was shortened by 2 bases and J by 1 base, with 14 bases between the two germline ends.

This clonotype was detected many times. The rearrangement links TRBV3-1 to TRBJ2-7, with 14 positions matching TRBD2. Germline V gene lookup returns CDR1 LGHDT and CDR2 YNNKEL (reference sequence). J gave up 5 bases and V 4 bases, and 10 bases lay outside the gene matches. The CDR3 contains 17 residues. CDR3 coding DNA: TGTGCCAGCAGCCCCCGACTAGCGGGGGGGCCAGGTGACGAGCAGTACTTC. Its protein product is CASSPRLAGGPGDEQYF.

This sequence joins TRBV7-9 and TRBJ2-3, with D perhaps matching TRBD1 (5 bases). Germline assignment: CDR1 SEHNR and CDR2 FQNEAQ (reference sequence). CDR3 length: 16 amino acids. V lost 2 bases to trimming and J lost 0 bases, with 12 bases between them. The CDR3 DNA reads TGTGCCAGCAGCTTAAGGGGTCGTGGCAGCACAGATACGCAGTATTTT. Its translation: CASSLRGRGSTDTQYF.

This clonotype was found many times. The chain employs TRBV5-1 and TRBJ2-6; possible D gene TRBD2, 6 bases. Germline CDR1 is SGHRS and CDR2 is YFSETQ. The CDR3 totals 13 residues. V was clipped by 3 bases and J by 8 bases, with 9 bases between them. The CDR3 loop reads CASSSGTPNVLTF. As DNA, the CDR3 is TGCGCCAGCAGCTCCGGGACTCCCAACGTCCTGACTTTC. Filled out from reference TRBV5-1 and TRBJ2-6, the complete variable domain reads KAGVTQTPRYLIKTRGQQVTLSCSPISGHRSVSWYQQTPGQGLQFLFEYFSETQRNKGNFPGRFSGRQFSNSRSEMNVSTLELGDSALYLCASSSGTPNVLTFGAGSRLTVL.

The chain combines TRBV24-1 with TRBJ2-3; D tentatively fits TRBD1 or TRBD2 (6 bases each). This CDR3 spans 15 amino acids. Germline CDR1 is KGHDR and CDR2 is SFDVKD. Trimming took off 2 bases at V and 2 bases at J, with 10 bases between the two ends. Written as DNA, the CDR3 is TGTGCCACCAGTGATTGGAGGGGGTACACAGATACGCAGTATTTT. Its protein is CATSDWRGYTDTQYF.

DNA of the CDR3: TGTGCCAGCAGTGGAGACAGCACAACAAATGAAGCTTTCTTT. Its protein product is CASSGDSTTNEAFF. The chain recombines TRBV6-2 or TRBV6-3 with TRBJ1-1, with D tentatively TRBD1 (5 bases). Between the trimmed V and J ends, which lost 5 bases and 7 bases, there was a span of 17 bases. The germline V gene has CDR1 MNHEY and CDR2 SVGEGT. The CDR3 totals 14 residues.